The next 5 T cell receptor beta chains were all read from a single sample in a study of blood T cell repertoires in COVID-19. The method was immunoSEQ multiplex PCR; TCRdb's version includes in-frame clones alone and lacks a portion of them. Of some 180,000 clones listed, roughly 88% were seen once; the top ten hold 18%. Sequences were obtained from peripheral blood. Receptors originate from a man aged 45-65 years with COVID-19, enrolled during active disease.

The V call is TRBV19, the J call TRBJ1-1; weak D call: TRBD1 (6 bases). V was trimmed by 6 bases and J by 1 base, leaving 9 bases between them. The germline V gene has CDR1 LNHDA and CDR2 SQIVND (reference sequence). The CDR3 extends over 13 amino acids. The CDR3 bases are TGTGCCAGTAGGCCGGGACAGAACACTGAAGCTTTCTTT. This encodes CASRPGQNTEAFF.

The gene calls are TRBV5-5 and TRBJ1-2, with D possibly TRBD1 on 5 matching bases. Trimming stripped 2 bases from V and 3 bases from J, with 17 bases between. CDR1 SGHKS and CDR2 YYEKEE come from the germline V gene (reference sequence). The CDR3 length is 16 residues. DNA for the CDR3: TGTGCCAGCAGCTTTTCCCTGACAGACTCCTACTATGGCTACACCTTC. It translates to CASSFSLTDSYYGYTF. Looking up the rest from reference TRBV5-5 and TRBJ1-2 gives the full variable domain: DAGVTQSPTHLIKTRGQQVTLRCSPISGHKSVSWYQQVLGQGPQFIFQYYEKEERGRGNFPDRFSARQFPNYSSELNVNALLLGDSALYLCASSFSLTDSYYGYTFGSGTRLTVV.

In this sample, this clone turned up once. This same CDR3 is encoded by further DNA sequences in the sample. The chain uses TRBV6-5 and TRBJ2-1; 12 bases map to TRBD2. With 6 bases clipped from V and 4 bases from J, the junction kept 1 base outside the gene matches. The CDR3 consists of 14 residues. From germline, CDR1 is MNHEY and CDR2 SVGAGI. CDR3: CASRGLAGYNEQFF. The CDR3 DNA follows: TGTGCCAGCAGGGGACTAGCGGGTTACAATGAGCAGTTCTTC.

This clone was counted once. This CDR3 reads CASSLAGAYTGELFF. The CDR3 coding sequence is TGTGCCAGCAGCTTAGCGGGGGCCTACACCGGGGAGCTGTTTTTT. The rearrangement uses TRBV7-3 and TRBJ2-2, with a weak D call TRBD2 (7 bases). Germline values: CDR1 SGHTA, CDR2 FQGTGA. The CDR3 has 15 residues. The germline V and J ends were trimmed by 2 bases and 3 bases, with 10 bases remaining between them.

This clone was counted a single time. The chain is built from TRBV5-1 and TRBJ2-5; 7 nucleotides line up with TRBD1. The germline V gene has CDR1 SGHRS and CDR2 YFSETQ. V was pared by 2 bases and J by 4 bases, with 8 bases of the junction left unmatched. This CDR3 region has 15 residues. CDR3 in DNA: TGCGCCAGCAGCTTAAATACAGGGGACCCAGAGACCCAGTACTTC. It is translated as CASSLNTGDPETQYF.